Listed here is a single T cell receptor (beta chain). As yet, its antigen is unknown. Deletions cut 5 bases from V and 7 bases from J, with 11 bases between. Germline V gives CDR1 ENHRY, CDR2 SYGVKD. The CDR3 is made up of 12 amino acids. All the people who gave samples were healthy bone marrow donors. These donors counted as nominally healthy when sampled, but unrecorded immune exposures were likely. The data derive from a study of cytomegalovirus exposure and HLA in healthy donors. Primers for the PCR totalled 60 Vbeta and 13 Jbeta. Profiled with immunoSEQ multiplex PCR; TCRdb holds only in-frame clones, not every one. The data contain some 150,000 clones, 70% to 80% of them singletons. Findings and caveats of the study: Cytomegalovirus association was listed for 164 TCR beta chains.

This receptor was obtained from a man aged 30 to 45 in good health and CMV-seropositive. The V gene is TRBV10-3, the J gene TRBJ1-1, with D possibly matching TRBD1 (6 bases). The sequenced sample consisted of PBMCs. The CDR3 spells CAISLTGFEAFF. DNA for the CDR3: TGTGCCATCAGTTTAACAGGGTTTGAAGCTTTCTTT.